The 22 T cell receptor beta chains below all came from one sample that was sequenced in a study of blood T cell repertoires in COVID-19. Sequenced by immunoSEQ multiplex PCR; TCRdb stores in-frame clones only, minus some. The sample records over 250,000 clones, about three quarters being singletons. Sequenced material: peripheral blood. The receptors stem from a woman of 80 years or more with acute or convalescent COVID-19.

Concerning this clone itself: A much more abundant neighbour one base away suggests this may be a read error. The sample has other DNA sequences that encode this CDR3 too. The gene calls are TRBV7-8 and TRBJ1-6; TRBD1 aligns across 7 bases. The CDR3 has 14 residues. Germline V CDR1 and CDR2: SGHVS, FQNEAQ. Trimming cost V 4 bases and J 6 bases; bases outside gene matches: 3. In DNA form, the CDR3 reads TGTGCCAGCAGCTCGGGACAGCTTAATTCACCCCTCCACTTT. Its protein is CASSSGQLNSPLHF. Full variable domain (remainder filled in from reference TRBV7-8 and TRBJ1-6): GAGVSQSPRYKVAKRGQDVALRCDPISGHVSLFWYQQALGQGPEFLTYFQNEAQLDKSGLPSDRFFAERPEGSVSTLKIQRTQQEDSAVYLCASSSGQLNSPLHFGNGTRLTVT.

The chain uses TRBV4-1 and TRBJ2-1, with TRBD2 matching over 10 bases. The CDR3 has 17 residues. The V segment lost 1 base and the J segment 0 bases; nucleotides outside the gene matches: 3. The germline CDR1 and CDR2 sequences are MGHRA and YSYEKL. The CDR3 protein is CASSQGASGSSYNEQFF. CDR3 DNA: TGCGCCAGCAGCCAAGGGGCTAGCGGGAGCTCCTACAATGAGCAGTTCTTC.

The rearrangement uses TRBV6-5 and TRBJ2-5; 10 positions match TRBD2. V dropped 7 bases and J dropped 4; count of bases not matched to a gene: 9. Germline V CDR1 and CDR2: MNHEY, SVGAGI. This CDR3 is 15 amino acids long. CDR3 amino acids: CASNPGLALPETQYF. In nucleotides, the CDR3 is TGTGCCAGCAACCCGGGACTAGCGTTACCAGAGACCCAGTACTTC.

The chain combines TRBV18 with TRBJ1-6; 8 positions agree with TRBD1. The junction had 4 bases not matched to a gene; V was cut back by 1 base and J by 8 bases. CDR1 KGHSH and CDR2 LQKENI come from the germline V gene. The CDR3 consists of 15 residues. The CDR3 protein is CASSPLSGGDSPLHF. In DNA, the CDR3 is TGTGCCAGCTCACCACTGTCAGGGGGCGATTCACCCCTCCACTTT.

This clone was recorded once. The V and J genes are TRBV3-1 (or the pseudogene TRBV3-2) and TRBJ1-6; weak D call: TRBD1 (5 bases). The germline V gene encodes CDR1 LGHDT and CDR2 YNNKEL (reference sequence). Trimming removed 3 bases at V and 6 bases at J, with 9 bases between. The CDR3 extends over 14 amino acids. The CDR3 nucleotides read TGTGCCAGCAGCCATAAAGACAGTAATTCACCCCTCCACTTT. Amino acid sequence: CASSHKDSNSPLHF.

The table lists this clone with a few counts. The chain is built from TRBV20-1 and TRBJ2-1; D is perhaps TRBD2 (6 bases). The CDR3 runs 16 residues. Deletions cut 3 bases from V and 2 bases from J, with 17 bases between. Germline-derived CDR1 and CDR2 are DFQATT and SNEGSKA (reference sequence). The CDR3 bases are TGCAGTGCTAGTAGGCCCCGTGGCGGGACCTACAATGAGCAGTTCTTC. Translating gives CSASRPRGGTYNEQFF.

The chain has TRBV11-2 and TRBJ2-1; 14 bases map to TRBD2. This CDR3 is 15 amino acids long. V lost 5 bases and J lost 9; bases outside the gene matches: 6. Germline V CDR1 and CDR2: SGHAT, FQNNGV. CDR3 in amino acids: CASSPGLAGAGEQFF. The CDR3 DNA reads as TGTGCCAGCAGCCCGGGACTAGCGGGAGCCGGTGAGCAGTTCTTC.

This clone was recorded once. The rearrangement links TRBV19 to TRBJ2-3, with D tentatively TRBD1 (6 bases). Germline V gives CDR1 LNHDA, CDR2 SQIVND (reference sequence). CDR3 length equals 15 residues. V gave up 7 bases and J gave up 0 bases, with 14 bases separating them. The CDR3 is CASMADSYSTDTQYF. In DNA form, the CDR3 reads TGTGCCAGTATGGCGGACAGTTATAGCACAGATACGCAGTATTTT.

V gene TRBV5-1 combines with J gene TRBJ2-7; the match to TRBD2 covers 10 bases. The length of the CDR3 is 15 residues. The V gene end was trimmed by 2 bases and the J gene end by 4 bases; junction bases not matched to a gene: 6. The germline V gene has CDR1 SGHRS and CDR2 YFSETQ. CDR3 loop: CASSFATSGIYEQYF. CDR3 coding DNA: TGCGCCAGCAGCTTCGCTACTAGCGGGATTTACGAGCAGTACTTC. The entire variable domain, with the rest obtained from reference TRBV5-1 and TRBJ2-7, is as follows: KAGVTQTPRYLIKTRGQQVTLSCSPISGHRSVSWYQQTPGQGLQFLFEYFSETQRNKGNFPGRFSGRQFSNSRSEMNVSTLELGDSALYLCASSFATSGIYEQYFGPGTRLTVT.

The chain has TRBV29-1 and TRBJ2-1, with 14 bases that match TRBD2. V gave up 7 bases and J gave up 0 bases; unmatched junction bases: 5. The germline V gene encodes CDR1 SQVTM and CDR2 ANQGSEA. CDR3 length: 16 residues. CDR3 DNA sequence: TGCAGCGCCGGGACTAGCGGGGGACGCTCCTACAATGAGCAGTTCTTC. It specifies CSAGTSGGRSYNEQFF.

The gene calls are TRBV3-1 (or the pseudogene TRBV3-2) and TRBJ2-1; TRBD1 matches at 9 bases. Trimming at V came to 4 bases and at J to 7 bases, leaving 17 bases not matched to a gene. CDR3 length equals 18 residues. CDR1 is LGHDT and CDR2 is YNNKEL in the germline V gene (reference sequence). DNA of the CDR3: TGTGCCAGCAGCCCCTTTTCTTCTACCGGGACAGGGTGGAATGAGCAGTTCTTC. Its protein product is CASSPFSSTGTGWNEQFF.

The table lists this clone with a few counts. The CDR3 is CASSLAGKETGELFF. The DNA of the CDR3 is TGCGCCAGCAGCTTGGCCGGGAAGGAAACCGGGGAGCTGTTTTTT. V is TRBV5-1 and J is TRBJ2-2, with D possibly matching TRBD2 (5 bases). The CDR3 totals 15 residues. V lost 0 bases and J lost 5, with 11 bases in between. CDR1 is SGHRS, CDR2 YFSETQ, per germline.

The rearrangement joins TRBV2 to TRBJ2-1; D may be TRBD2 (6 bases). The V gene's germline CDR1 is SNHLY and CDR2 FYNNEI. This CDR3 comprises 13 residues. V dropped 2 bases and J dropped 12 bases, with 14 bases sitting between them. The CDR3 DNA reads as TGTGCCAGCAGTGAACTCAGGGAGGCGGTGCAGTTCTTC. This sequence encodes CASSELREAVQFF.

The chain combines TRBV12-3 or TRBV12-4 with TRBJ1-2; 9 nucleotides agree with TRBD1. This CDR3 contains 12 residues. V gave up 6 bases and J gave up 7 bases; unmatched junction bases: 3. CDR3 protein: CASSGTGSGYTF. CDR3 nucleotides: TGTGCCAGCAGCGGGACAGGGTCTGGCTACACCTTC.

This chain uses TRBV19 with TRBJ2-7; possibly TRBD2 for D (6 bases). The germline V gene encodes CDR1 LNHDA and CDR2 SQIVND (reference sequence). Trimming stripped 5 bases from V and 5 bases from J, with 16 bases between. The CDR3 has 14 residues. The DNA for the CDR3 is TGTGCCAGTAGTGGTCCAGGAGGGTGGGACGAGCAGTACTTC. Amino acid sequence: CASSGPGGWDEQYF.

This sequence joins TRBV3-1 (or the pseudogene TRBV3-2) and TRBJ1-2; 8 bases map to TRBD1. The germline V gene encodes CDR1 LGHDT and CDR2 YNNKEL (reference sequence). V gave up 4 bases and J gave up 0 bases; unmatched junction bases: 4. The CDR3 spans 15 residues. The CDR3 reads CASSLGQGPNYGYTF. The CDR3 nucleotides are TGTGCCAGCAGCCTCGGACAGGGACCTAACTATGGCTACACCTTC.

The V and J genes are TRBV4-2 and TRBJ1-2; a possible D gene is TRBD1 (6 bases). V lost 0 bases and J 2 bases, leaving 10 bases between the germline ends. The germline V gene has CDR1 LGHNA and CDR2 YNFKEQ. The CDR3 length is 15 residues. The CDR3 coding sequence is TGTGCCAGCAGCCAAGAAGGACAGACGAACTATGGCTACACCTTC. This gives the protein CASSQEGQTNYGYTF.

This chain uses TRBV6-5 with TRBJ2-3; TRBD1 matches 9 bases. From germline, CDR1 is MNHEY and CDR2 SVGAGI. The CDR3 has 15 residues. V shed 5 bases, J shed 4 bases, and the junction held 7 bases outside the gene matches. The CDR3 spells CASSRGQGRADTQYF. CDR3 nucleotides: TGTGCCAGCAGTCGCGGACAGGGGAGAGCAGATACGCAGTATTTT.

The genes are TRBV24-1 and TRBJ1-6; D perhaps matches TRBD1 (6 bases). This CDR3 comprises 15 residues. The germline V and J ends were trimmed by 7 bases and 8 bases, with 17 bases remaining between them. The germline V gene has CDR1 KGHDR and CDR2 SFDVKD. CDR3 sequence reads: CATSSPGQVYSPLHF. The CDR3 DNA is TGTGCCACCAGCTCTCCGGGACAAGTATATTCACCCCTCCACTTT.

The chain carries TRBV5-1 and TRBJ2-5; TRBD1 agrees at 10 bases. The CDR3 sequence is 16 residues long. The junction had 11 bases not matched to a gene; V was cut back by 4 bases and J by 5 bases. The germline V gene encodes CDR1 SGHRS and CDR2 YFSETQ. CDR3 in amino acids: CASSPGDRGAWETQYF. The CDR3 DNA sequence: TGCGCCAGCAGCCCGGGGGACAGGGGAGCTTGGGAGACCCAGTACTTC.

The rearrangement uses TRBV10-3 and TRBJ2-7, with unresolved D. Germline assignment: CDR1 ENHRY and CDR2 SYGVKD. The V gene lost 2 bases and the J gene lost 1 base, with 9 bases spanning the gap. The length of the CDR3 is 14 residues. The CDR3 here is CAISEKAASYEQYF. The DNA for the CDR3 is TGTGCCATCAGTGAGAAGGCGGCTTCCTACGAGCAGTACTTC.

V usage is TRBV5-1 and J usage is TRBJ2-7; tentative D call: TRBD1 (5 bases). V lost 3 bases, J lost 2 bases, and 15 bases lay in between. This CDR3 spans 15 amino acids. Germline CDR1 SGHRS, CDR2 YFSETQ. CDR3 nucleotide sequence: TGCGCCAGCAGCTCGCAACCAATGGGGCCCTACGAGCAGTACTTC. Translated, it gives CASSSQPMGPYEQYF.